This TCR beta chain was identified during a study of early T cells in non-severe SARS-CoV-2 infection. Findings and caveats of the study: Reliance on VDJdb matching favored anti-spike CD8 responses; private and CD4 specificities were missed.

Germline assignment: CDR1 SQVTM and CDR2 ANQGSEA. With 1 base removed from V and 0 bases from J, the gap between germline ends came to 4 bases. This CDR3 spans 14 amino acids. This clonotype was detected ten times or more. Its antigen is as yet unknown. Individual cDNA molecules were tagged with unique molecular identifiers. MiXCR, run by TCRdb on the 5' RACE reads, gives a single entry per CDR3 protein. This sample has approximately 62,000 distinct CDR3 sequences, with approximately 13% found just once. The sequencing input was whole blood. The J gene is TRBJ2-6, the V gene TRBV29-1; D not certain. This sequence originates from an adult who was a healthcare worker with PCR-confirmed SARS-CoV-2 infection or an uninfected control (not recorded which). The CDR3 region has the DNA TGCAGCGTTGAAGGGGGCTCTGGGGCCAACGTCCTGACTTTC. Protein: CSVEGGSGANVLTF.